The 32 T cell receptor beta chains in this list originate from one sample, sequenced in a study of blood T cell repertoires in COVID-19. The assay was immunoSEQ multiplex PCR, and TCRdb's table has in-frame clones only and misses some. The repertoire holds about 61,000 clones, with around 86% as singletons. The sequencing sample was made of peripheral blood. The receptors stem from a human donor in a cohort sampled during active COVID-19.

The gene calls are TRBV13 and TRBJ2-3; 8 bases agree with TRBD2. This CDR3 has 20 residues. V shed 4 bases and J 1 base; nucleotides not matched to a gene: 19. Germline V CDR1 and CDR2: PRHDT, FYEKMQ (reference sequence). The CDR3 protein is CASSSMGLRGSGSGTDTQYF. CDR3 DNA: TGTGCCAGCAGCTCAATGGGTCTGCGCGGGAGCGGGAGTGGCACAGATACGCAGTATTTT.

V and J are TRBV5-1 and TRBJ2-1; 8 positions agree with TRBD2. The length of the CDR3 is 18 residues. After removal of 2 bases from V and 5 bases from J, the junction contained 15 bases not matched to a gene. The V gene's germline CDR1 is SGHRS and CDR2 YFSETQ. The DNA for the CDR3 is TGCGCCAGCAGCTTAGGGTCAGGAGCGGGAGTCTTACACAATGAGCAGTTCTTC. This gives the protein CASSLGSGAGVLHNEQFF. The entire variable domain, with the rest obtained from reference TRBV5-1 and TRBJ2-1, is as follows: KAGVTQTPRYLIKTRGQQVTLSCSPISGHRSVSWYQQTPGQGLQFLFEYFSETQRNKGNFPGRFSGRQFSNSRSEMNVSTLELGDSALYLCASSLGSGAGVLHNEQFFGPGTRLTVL.

This clone has a handful of counts. This sequence joins TRBV5-6 and TRBJ2-7, with unresolved D. The CDR3 is 13 amino acids. Germline-derived CDR1 and CDR2 are SGHDT and YYEEEE. V dropped 0 bases and J dropped 0 bases, with 4 bases sitting between them. For the CDR3, the DNA is TGTGCCAGCAGCTTGGACACCTCCTACGAGCAGTACTTC. It is translated as CASSLDTSYEQYF.

In its sample, this clone was seen a few times. The CDR3 DNA is TGTGCCAGCAGCCACCGGGACAGAACCTACAATGAGCAGTTCTTC. It codes for CASSHRDRTYNEQFF. V is TRBV7-9 and J is TRBJ2-1, with TRBD1 identical over 7 bases. Looked up from germline, CDR1 is SEHNR and CDR2 is FQNEAQ (reference sequence). Germline trimming cut 5 bases from V and 2 bases from J; bases unmatched to any gene: 6. The CDR3 is made up of 15 amino acids. The full variable domain, completed using reference TRBV7-9 and TRBJ2-1, is DTGVSQNPRHKITKRGQNVTFRCDPISEHNRLYWYRQTLGQGPEFLTYFQNEAQLEKSRLLSDRFSAERPKGSFSTLEIQRTEQGDSAMYLCASSHRDRTYNEQFFGPGTRLTVL.

The V and J genes are TRBV28 and TRBJ1-4; D possibly corresponds to TRBD1 (6 bases). V shed 6 bases and J shed 10 bases, with 21 bases lying between them. This CDR3 has 15 residues. Germline V gives CDR1 MDHEN, CDR2 SYDVKM. In nucleotides, the CDR3 is TGTGCCAGCAGAACAGGGATCGGGCTTATGGGAAAACTGTTTTTT. It yields the protein CASRTGIGLMGKLFF.

This chain links TRBV28 with TRBJ2-3; D unresolved. Germline CDR1 is MDHEN and CDR2 is SYDVKM. With 3 bases removed from V and 8 bases from J, the gap between germline ends came to 3 bases. The CDR3 is made up of 10 amino acids. CDR3 coding DNA: TGTGCCAGCAGTTTCGGTACGCAGTATTTT. Its translation: CASSFGTQYF.

V and J are TRBV11-2 and TRBJ2-1; possible D gene TRBD2, 7 bases. Germline V lookup: CDR1 SGHAT, CDR2 FQNNGV. This CDR3 region has 18 residues. The V end lost 1 base, the J end lost 7 bases, and 23 bases lay between the germline ends. DNA of the CDR3: TGTGCCAGCAGCTTAGTAGGGGGTAGCGGGCTTCCCCGTAATGAGCAGTTCTTC. Translating gives CASSLVGGSGLPRNEQFF.

In its sample, this clone was seen a few times. This chain links TRBV11-2 with TRBJ2-1; TRBD2 aligns across 10 bases. CDR1 is SGHAT, CDR2 FQNNGV, per germline. The junction had 11 bases not matched to a gene; V was cut back by 0 bases and J by 0 bases. The CDR3 runs to 20 residues. CDR3 sequence reads: CASSLEWSSGRRSSYNEQFF. The CDR3 coding sequence is TGTGCCAGCAGCTTAGAATGGTCTAGCGGGAGAAGGAGCTCCTACAATGAGCAGTTCTTC.

V is TRBV18 and J is TRBJ1-5, with 8 bases identical to TRBD1. Trimming cost V 4 bases and J 5 bases; bases outside gene matches: 7. Germline V gene sequence: CDR1 KGHSH, CDR2 LQKENI. The CDR3 has 15 residues. CDR3 amino acids: CASSRYQGADQPQHF. Written as DNA, the CDR3 is TGTGCCAGCTCACGCTATCAGGGGGCCGATCAGCCCCAGCATTTT.

The chain joins TRBV5-8 to TRBJ2-5; 12 positions agree with TRBD1. The CDR3 loop spans 15 amino acids. V lost 3 bases, J lost 5 bases, and 5 bases stayed unmatched. Germline V lookup: CDR1 SGHTS, CDR2 YDEGEE. CDR3 sequence (DNA): TGTGCCAGCAGCTGGGGACAGGGGGCGACGGAGACCCAGTACTTC. Residues: CASSWGQGATETQYF.

The chain's CDR3 is CASSPQGRAFF. The CDR3 DNA reads TGTGCCAGCAGTCCCCAAGGGAGAGCTTTCTTT. The chain links TRBV9 to TRBJ1-1; D gene uncertain. This CDR3 is built from 11 residues. The V gene lost 5 bases and the J gene lost 10 bases, with 12 bases spanning the gap. In germline, CDR1 is SGDLS, CDR2 YYNGEE.

V and J are TRBV28 and TRBJ2-3; 10 nucleotides agree with TRBD2. V dropped 7 bases and J dropped 5; count of bases not matched to a gene: 15. Germline assignment: CDR1 MDHEN and CDR2 SYDVKM. This CDR3 region has 17 residues. The CDR3 protein is CASTPGGASGSGDTQYF. As DNA, the CDR3 is TGTGCCAGCACCCCCGGTGGGGCTAGCGGGAGTGGAGATACGCAGTATTTT. The full variable domain, completed using reference TRBV28 and TRBJ2-3, is DVKVTQSSRYLVKRTGEKVFLECVQDMDHENMFWYRQDPGLGLRLIYFSYDVKMKEKGDIPEGYSVSREKKERFSLILESASTNQTSMYLCASTPGGASGSGDTQYFGPGTRLTVL.

J is TRBJ1-1 and V is TRBV6-1; D ambiguous. The CDR3 covers 13 residues. The V gene's germline CDR1 is MNHNS and CDR2 SASEGT. Trimming removed 5 bases from V and 3 bases from J, with 10 bases in between. CDR3 bases: TGTGCCAGCAGTTATAAGCAAGACACTGAAGCTTTCTTT. Translating gives CASSYKQDTEAFF.

The V gene is TRBV7-3, the J gene TRBJ2-7; weak D call: TRBD1 (5 bases). Trimming left V 5 bases short and J 3 bases short, with 14 bases between. The CDR3 length is 14 residues. The germline V gene encodes CDR1 SGHTA and CDR2 FQGTGA. CDR3 loop: CASSPGKGGYEQYF. In DNA form, the CDR3 reads TGTGCCAGCAGCCCAGGGAAGGGCGGCTACGAGCAGTACTTC.

This chain joins TRBV7-3 and TRBJ1-1; D unresolved. V was clipped by 6 bases and J by 4 bases, with 6 bases between them. The CDR3 sequence is 11 residues long. CDR1 and CDR2 (germline): SGHTA, FQGTGA. CDR3 region: CASSSSTEAFF. CDR3 coding DNA: TGTGCCAGCAGTTCGTCCACTGAAGCTTTCTTT.

The chain employs TRBV18 and TRBJ2-7, with 8 bases aligning to TRBD2. CDR1 is KGHSH, CDR2 LQKENI, per germline. V lost 4 bases and J lost 6; bases outside the gene matches: 8. CDR3 length: 14 amino acids. The CDR3, as DNA: TGTGCCAGCTCACGACCCACGGGAGGGGGCGAGCAGTACTTC. Protein sequence: CASSRPTGGGEQYF. The variable domain in full, with the rest retrieved from reference TRBV18 and TRBJ2-7, is NAGVMQNPRHLVRRRGQEARLRCSPMKGHSHVYWYRQLPEEGLKFMVYLQKENIIDESGMPKERFSAEFPKEGPSILRIQQVVRGDSAAYFCASSRPTGGGEQYFGPGTRLTVT.

This clone was seen a handful of times. The chain couples TRBV28 to TRBJ2-2, with 9 bases lining up with TRBD1. Looked up from germline, CDR1 is MDHEN and CDR2 is SYDVKM. V was clipped by 4 bases and J by 3 bases; unmatched bases: 3. The CDR3 is 15 amino acids. Written as DNA, the CDR3 is TGTGCCAGCAGTTCACGACAGGGGGACACCGGGGAGCTGTTTTTT. Encoded protein: CASSSRQGDTGELFF.

The rearrangement links TRBV7-2 to TRBJ2-7, with 12 bases aligning to TRBD2. V gave up 3 bases and J gave up 2 bases; unmatched junction bases: 5. The CDR3 totals 16 residues. Germline CDR1 reads SGHTA; CDR2 reads FQGNSA. The CDR3 reads CASSFVLAGGTYEQYF. CDR3 bases: TGTGCCAGCAGCTTTGTACTAGCGGGAGGTACCTACGAGCAGTACTTC.

The CDR3 region has the DNA TGTGCCAGCAGTCCGTTTGGACTCACAGATACGCAGTATTTT. Translating gives CASSPFGLTDTQYF. V is TRBV3-1 (or the pseudogene TRBV3-2) and J is TRBJ2-3; D might be TRBD2 (5 bases). CDR3 length equals 14 residues. V was clipped by 6 bases and J by 2 bases, with 12 bases between them. The germline gives CDR1 LGHDT, CDR2 YNNKEL (reference sequence).

This clone was detected only a few times. CDR3 sequence: CASSLGANQPQHF. As DNA, the CDR3 is TGTGCCAGCAGCTTGGGTGCGAATCAGCCCCAGCATTTT. The chain uses TRBV5-6 and TRBJ1-5; the D is unclear. Per germline, CDR1 SGHDT and CDR2 YYEEEE. The V gene lost 0 bases and the J gene lost 4 bases, with 5 bases spanning the gap. The CDR3 length is 13 residues.

This chain joins TRBV7-9 and TRBJ2-7; TRBD2 aligns across 9 bases. After removal of 5 bases from V and 1 base from J, the junction contained 9 bases not matched to a gene. Germline assignment: CDR1 SEHNR and CDR2 FQNEAQ (reference sequence). The CDR3 has 16 amino acids. The CDR3 is CASSIGGGRASYEQYF. CDR3 DNA: TGTGCCAGCAGCATAGGGGGCGGGAGGGCTTCCTACGAGCAGTACTTC.

The chain couples TRBV2 to TRBJ1-5; possibly TRBD1 for D (6 bases). This CDR3 comprises 13 residues. Germline CDR1 and CDR2: SNHLY and FYNNEI. V gave up 4 bases and J gave up 6 bases, with 10 bases separating them. The CDR3 DNA sequence: TGTGCCAGCAGTGGCGAAGGGGGTCAGCCCCAGCATTTT. This gives the protein CASSGEGGQPQHF.

The CDR3 DNA follows: TGTGCCAGCAGGAGACAGGTTGAAGCTTTCTTT. This translates into CASRRQVEAFF. The genes are TRBV7-9 and TRBJ1-1, with D tentatively TRBD1 (6 bases). The length of the CDR3 is 11 residues. Trimming pared 6 bases from V and 7 bases from J, leaving 9 bases between. CDR1 is SEHNR and CDR2 is FQNEAQ in the germline V gene (reference sequence).

V is TRBV9 and J is TRBJ2-7, with D possibly matching TRBD1 (6 bases). Germline V gives CDR1 SGDLS, CDR2 YYNGEE. CDR3 length: 14 residues. Trimming removed 3 bases from V and 2 bases from J, with 12 bases in between. The CDR3 region is CASSAGQPPYEQYF. The DNA for the CDR3 is TGTGCCAGCAGCGCTGGACAGCCCCCCTACGAGCAGTACTTC. Filled out from reference TRBV9 and TRBJ2-7, the complete variable domain reads DSGVTQTPKHLITATGQRVTLRCSPRSGDLSVYWYQQSLDQGLQFLIQYYNGEERAKGNILERFSAQQFPDLHSELNLSSLELGDSALYFCASSAGQPPYEQYFGPGTRLTVT.

CDR3 coding DNA: TGTGCCAGCAGTTTAACAGGAGCCTACGAGCAGTACTTC. Its translation is CASSLTGAYEQYF. The V and J genes are TRBV6-5 and TRBJ2-7, with TRBD1 as a possible D gene (5 bases). Deletions cut 4 bases from V and 2 bases from J, with 9 bases between. Per germline, CDR1 MNHEY and CDR2 SVGAGI. The CDR3 has 13 amino acids.

The chain combines TRBV6-5 with TRBJ2-7; 10 bases fit TRBD1. CDR1 MNHEY and CDR2 SVGAGI come from the germline V gene. This CDR3 region has 14 residues. The junction had 6 bases not matched to a gene; V was cut back by 6 bases and J by 4 bases. The CDR3 here is CASRGQGSRYEQYF. DNA of the CDR3: TGTGCCAGCAGGGGACAGGGGAGTAGATACGAGCAGTACTTC.

The chain couples TRBV4-2 to TRBJ2-7; 7 nucleotides align to TRBD2. The V and J ends lost 1 base and 3 bases, in that order; junction bases with no gene match: 6. The germline V gene encodes CDR1 LGHNA and CDR2 YNFKEQ. The CDR3 covers 15 residues. CDR3 protein: CASSQGSGLGYEQYF. The CDR3 bases are TGTGCCAGCAGCCAAGGTTCAGGACTAGGCTACGAGCAGTACTTC.

The CDR3, as DNA: TGTGCCAGCAGTGAAGTACAGGGAGTAGGGGAGCTGTTTTTT. Amino acids: CASSEVQGVGELFF. The chain uses TRBV6-4 and TRBJ2-2; a weak D match, TRBD1 (6 bases). Germline CDR1 MRHNA, CDR2 SNTAGT. V lost 3 bases and J 8 bases, leaving 13 bases between the germline ends. The CDR3 extends over 14 amino acids.

This rearrangement joins TRBV28 to TRBJ1-1; tentatively, D is TRBD1 (6 bases). The V end lost 5 bases, the J end lost 0 bases, and 13 bases lay between the germline ends. The V gene's germline CDR1 is MDHEN and CDR2 SYDVKM. The CDR3 has 15 amino acids. CDR3: CASSTGGAMNTEAFF. Here the CDR3 DNA reads TGTGCCAGCAGTACTGGGGGGGCCATGAACACTGAAGCTTTCTTT.

V usage is TRBV5-4 and J usage is TRBJ1-2; possible D gene TRBD1, 6 bases. Germline CDR1 reads SGHNT; CDR2 reads YYREEE (reference sequence). The CDR3 contains 13 residues. Trimming shortened V by 4 bases and J by 8 bases, and 15 bases separated the two germline ends. The CDR3 DNA is TGTGCCAGCAGCCTAACAGGGACGGGGGGCTACACCTTC. This encodes CASSLTGTGGYTF.

The rearrangement joins TRBV2 to TRBJ2-2; 7 positions agree with TRBD1. Per germline, CDR1 SNHLY and CDR2 FYNNEI. After removal of 6 bases from V and 2 bases from J, the junction contained 3 bases not matched to a gene. The CDR3 runs to 14 residues. The CDR3 DNA follows: TGTGCCAGCAGAAGACAGGGAAACACCGGGGAGCTGTTTTTT. Protein sequence: CASRRQGNTGELFF.

The CDR3 is CASTIQGRNTEAFF. The CDR3 nucleotides are TGTGCCAGCACAATACAGGGGAGGAACACTGAAGCTTTCTTT. The rearrangement uses TRBV6-6 and TRBJ1-1; 7 bases align to TRBD1. Germline CDR1 MNHNY, CDR2 SVGAGI (reference sequence). The CDR3 spans 14 residues. Trimming removed 7 bases from V and 1 base from J; junction bases left unmatched: 6.